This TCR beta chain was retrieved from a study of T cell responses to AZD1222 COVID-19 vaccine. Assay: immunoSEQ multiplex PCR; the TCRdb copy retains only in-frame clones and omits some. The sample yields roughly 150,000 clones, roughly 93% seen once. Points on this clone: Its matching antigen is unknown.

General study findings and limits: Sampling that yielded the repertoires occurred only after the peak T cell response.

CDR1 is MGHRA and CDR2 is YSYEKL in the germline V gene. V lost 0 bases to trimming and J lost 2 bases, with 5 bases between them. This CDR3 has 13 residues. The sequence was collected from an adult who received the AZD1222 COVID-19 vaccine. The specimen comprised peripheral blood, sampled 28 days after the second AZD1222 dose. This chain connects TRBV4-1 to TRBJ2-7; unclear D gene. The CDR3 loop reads CASSQDRTYEQYF. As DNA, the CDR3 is TGCGCCAGCAGCCAAGATAGAACCTACGAGCAGTACTTC.